This T cell receptor (beta chain) comes out of a study of OX40 agonist ivuxolimab in advanced cancers. As for the study in general: Among those enrolled, mean age was about 60 years (range roughly 20 to 80) and approximately 83% were male.

Germline CDR1 MGHDK, CDR2 SYGVNS. V was pared by 8 bases and J by 1 base, with 1 base of the junction left unmatched. The CDR3 consists of 13 residues. Repertoires were generated with immunoSEQ multiplex PCR, while TCRdb's copy carries only in-frame clones and drops some. The table has around 67,000 clones, approximately 93% seen once. The sequences come from CD4+ or CD8+ T cells sorted from blood, collected in a trial of the OX40 agonist ivuxolimab. V and J are TRBV25-1 and TRBJ2-3, with 9 bases lining up with TRBD1. The receptor was isolated from an adult with an advanced solid tumor such as melanoma, head and neck, liver or kidney cancer. CDR3 nucleotides: TGTGCCAGCCGGGACAGGGGCACAGATACGCAGTATTTT. Encoded protein: CASRDRGTDTQYF.